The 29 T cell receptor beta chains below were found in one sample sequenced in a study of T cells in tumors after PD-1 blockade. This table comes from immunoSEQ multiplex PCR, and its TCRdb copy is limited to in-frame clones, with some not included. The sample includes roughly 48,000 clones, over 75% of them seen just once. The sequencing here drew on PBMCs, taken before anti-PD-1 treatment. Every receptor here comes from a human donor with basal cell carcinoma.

The CDR3 spells CASRPTGGGTGELFF. CDR3 nucleotide sequence: TGTGCCAGCAGACCGACAGGGGGCGGCACCGGGGAGCTGTTTTTT. The chain links TRBV2 to TRBJ2-2; 10 bases fit TRBD1. CDR1 is SNHLY and CDR2 is FYNNEI in the germline V gene. This CDR3 is 15 amino acids long. Trimming at V came to 6 bases and at J to 4 bases, leaving 5 bases not matched to a gene.

The CDR3 protein is CAISVDAFPDTQYF. The DNA for the CDR3 is TGTGCCATCAGTGTGGACGCTTTCCCAGATACGCAGTATTTT. The J gene is TRBJ2-3, the V gene TRBV10-3; D unresolved. Germline CDR1 ENHRY, CDR2 SYGVKD. This CDR3 spans 14 amino acids. V shed 4 bases and J shed 4 bases, with 12 bases lying between them.

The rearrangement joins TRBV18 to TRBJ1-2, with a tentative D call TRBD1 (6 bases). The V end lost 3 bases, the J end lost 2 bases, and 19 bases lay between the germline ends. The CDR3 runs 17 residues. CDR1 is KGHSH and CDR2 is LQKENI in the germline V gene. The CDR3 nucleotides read TGTGCCAGCTCACCCCTTTCGGGGGGCGAGGGGAACTATGGCTACACCTTC. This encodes CASSPLSGGEGNYGYTF.

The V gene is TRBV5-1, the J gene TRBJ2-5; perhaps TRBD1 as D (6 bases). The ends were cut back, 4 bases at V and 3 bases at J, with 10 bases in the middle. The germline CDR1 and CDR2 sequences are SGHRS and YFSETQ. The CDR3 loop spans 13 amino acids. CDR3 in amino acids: CASSRWTEETQYF. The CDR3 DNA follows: TGCGCCAGCAGCCGATGGACAGAAGAGACCCAGTACTTC.

The CDR3 DNA follows: TGTGCCACCAGTGATTCTAGCGGGGGGCAAGAGACCCAGTACTTC. Amino acid sequence: CATSDSSGGQETQYF. This rearrangement joins TRBV24-1 to TRBJ2-5; 11 nucleotides match TRBD2. Trimming at V came to 2 bases and at J to 2 bases, leaving 0 bases not matched to a gene. The CDR3 runs to 15 residues. The germline V gene encodes CDR1 KGHDR and CDR2 SFDVKD.

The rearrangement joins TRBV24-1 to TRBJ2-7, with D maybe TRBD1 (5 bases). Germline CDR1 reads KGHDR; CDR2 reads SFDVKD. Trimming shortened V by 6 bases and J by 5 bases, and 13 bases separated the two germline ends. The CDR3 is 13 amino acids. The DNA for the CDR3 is TGTGCCACCAGTCCTAACCAGGGAAACGAGCAGTACTTC. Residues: CATSPNQGNEQYF.

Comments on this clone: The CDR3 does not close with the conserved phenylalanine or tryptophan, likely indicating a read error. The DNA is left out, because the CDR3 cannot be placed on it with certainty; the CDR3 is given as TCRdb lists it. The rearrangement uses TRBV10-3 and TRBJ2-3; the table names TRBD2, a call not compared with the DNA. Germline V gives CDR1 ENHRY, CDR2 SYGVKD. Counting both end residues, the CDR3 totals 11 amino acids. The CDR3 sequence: CAISDGLAGVT.

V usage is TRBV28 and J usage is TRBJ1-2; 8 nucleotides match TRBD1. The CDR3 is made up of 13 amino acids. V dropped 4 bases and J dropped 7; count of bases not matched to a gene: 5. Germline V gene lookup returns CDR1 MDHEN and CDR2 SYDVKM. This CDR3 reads CASSSLDRAGYTF. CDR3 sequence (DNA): TGTGCCAGCAGTTCCCTGGACAGGGCTGGCTACACCTTC.

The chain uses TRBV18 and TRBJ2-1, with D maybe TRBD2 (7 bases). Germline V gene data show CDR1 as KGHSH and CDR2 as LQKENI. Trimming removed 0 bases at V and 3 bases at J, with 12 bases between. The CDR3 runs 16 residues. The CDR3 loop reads CASSPPRGGDYNEQFF. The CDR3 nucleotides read TGTGCCAGCTCACCACCGAGGGGGGGCGACTACAATGAGCAGTTCTTC. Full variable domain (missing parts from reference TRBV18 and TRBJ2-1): NAGVMQNPRHLVRRRGQEARLRCSPMKGHSHVYWYRQLPEEGLKFMVYLQKENIIDESGMPKERFSAEFPKEGPSILRIQQVVRGDSAAYFCASSPPRGGDYNEQFFGPGTRLTVL.

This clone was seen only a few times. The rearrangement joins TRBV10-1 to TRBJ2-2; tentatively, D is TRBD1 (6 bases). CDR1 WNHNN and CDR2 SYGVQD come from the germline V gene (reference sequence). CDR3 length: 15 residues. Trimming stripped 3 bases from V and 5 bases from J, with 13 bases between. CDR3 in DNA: TGCGCCAGCAGTGACCCGCCAACAGGGACCGGGGAGCTGTTTTTT. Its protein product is CASSDPPTGTGELFF.

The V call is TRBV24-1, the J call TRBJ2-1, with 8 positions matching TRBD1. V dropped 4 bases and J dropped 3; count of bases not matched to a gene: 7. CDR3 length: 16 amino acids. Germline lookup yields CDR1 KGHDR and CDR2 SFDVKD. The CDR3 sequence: CATSEKGQGFYNEQFF. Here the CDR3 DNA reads TGTGCCACCAGTGAGAAAGGACAGGGATTCTACAATGAGCAGTTCTTC.

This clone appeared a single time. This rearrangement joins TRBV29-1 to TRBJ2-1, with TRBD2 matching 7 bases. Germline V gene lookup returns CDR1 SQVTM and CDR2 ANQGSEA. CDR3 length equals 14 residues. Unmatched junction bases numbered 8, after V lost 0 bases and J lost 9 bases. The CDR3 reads CSVEEGPGGREQFF. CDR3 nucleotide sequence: TGCAGCGTTGAAGAGGGACCGGGAGGACGTGAGCAGTTCTTC.

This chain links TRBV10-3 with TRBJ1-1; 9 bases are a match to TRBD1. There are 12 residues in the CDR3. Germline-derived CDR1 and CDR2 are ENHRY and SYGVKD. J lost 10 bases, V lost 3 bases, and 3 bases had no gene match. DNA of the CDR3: TGTGCCATCAGTGATGGGACAGGGCGAGCTTTCTTT. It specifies CAISDGTGRAFF.

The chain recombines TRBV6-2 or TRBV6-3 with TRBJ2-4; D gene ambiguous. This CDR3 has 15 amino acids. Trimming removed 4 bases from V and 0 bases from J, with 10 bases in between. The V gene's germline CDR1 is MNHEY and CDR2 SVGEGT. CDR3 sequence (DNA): TGTGCCAGCAGTTCGCCAACCCTAGCCAAAAACATTCAGTACTTC. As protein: CASSSPTLAKNIQYF.

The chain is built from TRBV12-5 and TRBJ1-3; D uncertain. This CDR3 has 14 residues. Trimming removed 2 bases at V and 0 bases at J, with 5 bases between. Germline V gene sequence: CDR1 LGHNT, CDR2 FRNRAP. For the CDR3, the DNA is TGTGCTAGTGGTTTGTCAGGCTCTGGAAACACCATATATTTT. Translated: CASGLSGSGNTIYF.

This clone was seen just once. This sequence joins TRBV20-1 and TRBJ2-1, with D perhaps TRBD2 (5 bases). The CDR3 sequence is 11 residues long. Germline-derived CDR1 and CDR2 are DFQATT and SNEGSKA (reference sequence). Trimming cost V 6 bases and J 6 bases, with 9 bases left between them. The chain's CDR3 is CSAARGNEQFF. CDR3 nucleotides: TGCAGTGCAGCCCGGGGCAATGAGCAGTTCTTC.

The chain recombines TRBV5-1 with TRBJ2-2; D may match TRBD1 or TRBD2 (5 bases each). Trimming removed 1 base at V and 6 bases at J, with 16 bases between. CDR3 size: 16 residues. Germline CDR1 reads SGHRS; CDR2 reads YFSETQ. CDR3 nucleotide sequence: TGCGCCAGCAGCTTGAGAGGGGTGTTTTTCCCCGGGGAGCTGTTTTTT. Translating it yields CASSLRGVFFPGELFF.

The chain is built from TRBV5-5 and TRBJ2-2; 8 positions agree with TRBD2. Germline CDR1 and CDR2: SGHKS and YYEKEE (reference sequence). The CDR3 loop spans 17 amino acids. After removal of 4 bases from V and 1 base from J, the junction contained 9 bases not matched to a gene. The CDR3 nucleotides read TGTGCCAGCAGCATCCGCGGCCTAGCGGGGAACACCGGGGAGCTGTTTTTT. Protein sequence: CASSIRGLAGNTGELFF.

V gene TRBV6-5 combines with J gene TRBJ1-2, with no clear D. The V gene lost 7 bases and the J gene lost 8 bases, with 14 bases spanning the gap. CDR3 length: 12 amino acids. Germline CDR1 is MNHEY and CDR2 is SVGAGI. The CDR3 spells CASIVTRSGYTF. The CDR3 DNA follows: TGTGCCAGCATCGTAACCAGGTCGGGCTACACCTTC.

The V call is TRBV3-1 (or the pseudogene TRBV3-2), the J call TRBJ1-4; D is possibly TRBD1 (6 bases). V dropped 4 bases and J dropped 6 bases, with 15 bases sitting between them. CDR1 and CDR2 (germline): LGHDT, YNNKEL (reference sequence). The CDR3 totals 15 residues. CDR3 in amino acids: CASSRQQRGYEKLFF. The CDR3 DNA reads TGTGCCAGCAGCCGTCAACAGAGGGGGTATGAAAAACTGTTTTTT.

The CDR3: CASSLPAAGWTGNGETQYF. The CDR3 DNA is TGTGCCAGCAGCCTACCCGCAGCCGGTTGGACAGGGAACGGGGAGACCCAGTACTTC. The rearrangement uses TRBV28 and TRBJ2-5; 8 bases line up with TRBD1. Trimming at V came to 6 bases and at J to 5 bases, leaving 23 bases not matched to a gene. CDR1 is MDHEN and CDR2 is SYDVKM in the germline V gene. The CDR3 runs to 19 residues. The full variable domain, with the rest looked up from reference TRBV28 and TRBJ2-5, is DVKVTQSSRYLVKRTGEKVFLECVQDMDHENMFWYRQDPGLGLRLIYFSYDVKMKEKGDIPEGYSVSREKKERFSLILESASTNQTSMYLCASSLPAAGWTGNGETQYFGPGTRLLVL.

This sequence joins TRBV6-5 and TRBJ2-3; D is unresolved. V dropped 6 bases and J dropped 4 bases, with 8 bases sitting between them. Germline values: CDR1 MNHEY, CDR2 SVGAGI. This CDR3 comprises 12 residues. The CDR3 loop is CASRGRADTQYF. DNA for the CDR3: TGTGCCAGCAGGGGTAGGGCAGATACGCAGTATTTT.

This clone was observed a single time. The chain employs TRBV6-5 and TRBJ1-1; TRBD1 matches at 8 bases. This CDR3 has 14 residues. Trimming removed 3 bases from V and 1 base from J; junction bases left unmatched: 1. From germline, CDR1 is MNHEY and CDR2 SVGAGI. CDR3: CASSYQGANTEAFF. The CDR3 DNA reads TGTGCCAGCAGTTATCAGGGGGCGAACACTGAAGCTTTCTTT.

CDR3 bases: TGTGCCACCAGTGATTCTGGGACAGGGGGTTACACTGAAGCTTTCTTT. This sequence encodes CATSDSGTGGYTEAFF. The gene calls are TRBV24-1 and TRBJ1-1; 11 bases map to TRBD1. This CDR3 is built from 16 residues. The V segment lost 2 bases and the J segment 3 bases; nucleotides outside the gene matches: 4. Germline loops: CDR1 KGHDR, CDR2 SFDVKD.

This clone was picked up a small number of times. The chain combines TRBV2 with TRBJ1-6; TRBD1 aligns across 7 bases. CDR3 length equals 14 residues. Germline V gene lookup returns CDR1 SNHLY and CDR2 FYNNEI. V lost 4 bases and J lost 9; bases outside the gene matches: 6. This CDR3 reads CASSVDRVVSPLHF. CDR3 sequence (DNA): TGTGCCAGCAGTGTTGACAGGGTGGTTTCACCCCTCCACTTT. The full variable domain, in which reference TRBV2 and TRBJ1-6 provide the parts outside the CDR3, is EPEVTQTPSHQVTQMGQEVILRCVPISNHLYFYWYRQILGQKVEFLVSFYNNEISEKSEIFDDQFSVERPDGSNFTLKIRSTKLEDSAMYFCASSVDRVVSPLHFGNGTRLTVT.

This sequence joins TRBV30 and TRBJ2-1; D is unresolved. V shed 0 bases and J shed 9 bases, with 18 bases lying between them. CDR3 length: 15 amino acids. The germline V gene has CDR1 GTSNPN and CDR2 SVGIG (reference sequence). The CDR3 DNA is TGTGCCTGGAGTGTGACTTCTCAGAATAAGGGTGAGCAGTTCTTC. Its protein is CAWSVTSQNKGEQFF. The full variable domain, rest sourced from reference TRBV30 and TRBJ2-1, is SQTIHQWPATLVQPVGSPLSLECTVEGTSNPNLYWYRQAAGRGLQLLFYSVGIGQISSEVPQNLSASRPQDRQFILSSKKLLLSDSGFYLCAWSVTSQNKGEQFFGPGTRLTVL.

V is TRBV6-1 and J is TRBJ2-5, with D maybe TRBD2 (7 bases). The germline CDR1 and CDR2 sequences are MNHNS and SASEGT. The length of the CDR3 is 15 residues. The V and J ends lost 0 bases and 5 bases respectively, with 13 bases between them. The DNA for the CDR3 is TGTGCCAGCAGTGAAGCATCGGGGGGCGGGGAGACCCAGTACTTC. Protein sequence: CASSEASGGGETQYF.

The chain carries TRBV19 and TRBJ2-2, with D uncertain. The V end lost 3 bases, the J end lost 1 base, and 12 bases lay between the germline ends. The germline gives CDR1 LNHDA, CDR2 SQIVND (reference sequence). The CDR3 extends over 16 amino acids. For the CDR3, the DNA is TGTGCCAGTAGTATCAAGAAGGGTTTGAACACCGGGGAGCTGTTTTTT. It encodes CASSIKKGLNTGELFF.

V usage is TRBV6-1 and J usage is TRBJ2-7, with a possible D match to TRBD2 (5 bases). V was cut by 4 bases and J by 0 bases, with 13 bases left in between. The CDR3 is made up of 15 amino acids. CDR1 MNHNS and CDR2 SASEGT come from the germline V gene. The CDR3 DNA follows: TGTGCCAGCAGTGGAGCGGACCGGAGCTCCTACGAGCAGTACTTC. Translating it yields CASSGADRSSYEQYF.